This T cell receptor beta chain was captured in a study of cytomegalovirus exposure and HLA in healthy donors. General observations from the study: Later analysis demonstrated an association between a missense DCLRE1C variant and TCR beta V- and J-gene trimming.

As for this clone: Its specificity is not known.

Trimming took 2 bases from V and 0 from J, leaving 21 bases between them. CDR3 length equals 19 residues. Germline V gives CDR1 MDHEN, CDR2 SYDVKM. Use of 60 Vbeta and 13 Jbeta primers characterized the PCR. Produced via immunoSEQ multiplex PCR; TCRdb's table is partial and in-frame only. The sample holds fewer than 200,000 clones, around nine tenths seen once. The V gene is TRBV28, the J gene TRBJ2-3; D may be TRBD2 (6 bases). The sample taken for sequencing was PBMCs. This clonotype was sampled from a woman in her 30s in good health and CMV-seronegative. This CDR3 is CASSLLTPDYQSSTDTQYF. As DNA, the CDR3 is TGTGCCAGCAGTTTACTAACGCCGGACTACCAGTCTAGCACAGATACGCAGTATTTT.